The 25 T cell receptor beta chains reported below all come from one sample, sequenced in a study of TIL therapy for anti-PD-1-resistant metastatic lung cancer. The immunoSEQ assay was v3. Profiled with immunoSEQ multiplex PCR; TCRdb holds only in-frame clones, not every one. Among fewer than 65,000 clones, about 81% were seen once, and the ten largest hold 2.5% to 3.5%. Time point noted: pre-treatment sample, taken before nivolumab and TIL therapy. This sample comprised blood, obtained at baseline. The receptor source for this set is a person aged 25 to 79 with non-small cell lung cancer.

V and J are TRBV29-1 and TRBJ2-3; a possible D gene is TRBD1 (5 bases). The germline V gene has CDR1 SQVTM and CDR2 ANQGSEA. The CDR3 has 18 amino acids. The germline V and J ends were trimmed by 8 bases and 0 bases, with 27 bases remaining between them. The CDR3 here is CSPRVRTTFGASTDTQYF. DNA for the CDR3: TGCAGCCCCCGTGTCCGTACGACCTTTGGGGCGAGCACAGATACGCAGTATTTT.

The chain joins TRBV4-2 to TRBJ2-4, with TRBD2 matching over 7 bases. The CDR3 sequence is 15 residues long. The V gene end was trimmed by 0 bases and the J gene end by 8 bases; junction bases not matched to a gene: 7. The germline V gene encodes CDR1 LGHNA and CDR2 YNFKEQ. CDR3 amino acids: CASSQDRRGVDIQYF. In DNA form, the CDR3 reads TGTGCCAGCAGCCAAGATCGTCGGGGGGTGGACATTCAGTACTTC.

The chain uses TRBV27 and TRBJ2-7; TRBD1 matches 10 bases. Germline V gene sequence: CDR1 MNHEY, CDR2 SMNVEV (reference sequence). Unmatched junction bases numbered 6, after V lost 6 bases and J lost 4 bases. There are 14 residues in the CDR3. The CDR3 nucleotides read TGTGCCAGCAGGACAGGGGGCAAGGTATACGAGCAGTACTTC. Its translation: CASRTGGKVYEQYF.

The CDR3 DNA reads TGTGCCAGCAGGTTAAAGGTGATGTCTACCGGGGACACCATATATTTT. Its protein is CASRLKVMSTGDTIYF. J is TRBJ1-3 and V is TRBV11-2; unclear D gene. V gave up 6 bases and J gave up 8 bases, with 23 bases separating them. The CDR3 extends over 16 amino acids. Germline assignment: CDR1 SGHAT and CDR2 FQNNGV.

J is TRBJ2-5 and V is TRBV3-1 (or the pseudogene TRBV3-2), with TRBD1 identical over 9 bases. Trimming at V came to 4 bases and at J to 5 bases, leaving 8 bases not matched to a gene. The CDR3 consists of 15 residues. Germline V lookup: CDR1 LGHDT, CDR2 YNNKEL (reference sequence). The CDR3 spells CASSLVGTGKETQYF. The DNA of the CDR3 is TGTGCCAGCAGCCTGGTCGGGACAGGGAAGGAGACCCAGTACTTC.

In its sample, this clone was seen a few times. The chain couples TRBV4-1 to TRBJ2-7; 10 bases fit TRBD1. Germline V gives CDR1 MGHRA, CDR2 YSYEKL. After removal of 1 base from V and 3 bases from J, the junction contained 9 bases not matched to a gene. The CDR3 consists of 17 residues. CDR3 coding DNA: TGCGCCAGCAGCCAAGCAGAACGACAGGGGGCCTTCTACGAGCAGTACTTC. It yields the protein CASSQAERQGAFYEQYF.

This chain links TRBV7-9 with TRBJ2-3, with D possibly matching TRBD1 (5 bases). The CDR3 runs to 14 residues. Looked up from germline, CDR1 is SEHNR and CDR2 is FQNEAQ (reference sequence). Trimming removed 4 bases from V and 3 bases from J, with 11 bases in between. The CDR3 loop reads CASSSYRRTDTQYF. The CDR3, as DNA: TGTGCCAGCAGCTCCTACAGGCGTACAGATACGCAGTATTTT.

The V call is TRBV7-8, the J call TRBJ2-5, with D tentatively TRBD1 (6 bases). Germline lookup yields CDR1 SGHVS and CDR2 FQNEAQ. The CDR3 spans 16 residues. Trimming cost V 4 bases and J 0 bases, with 15 bases left between them. CDR3 coding DNA: TGTGCCAGCAGCTCCAGGTACCAGGGGAACCAAGAGACCCAGTACTTC. Translated, it gives CASSSRYQGNQETQYF.

V and J are TRBV7-6 and TRBJ2-5, with 7 bases identical to TRBD2. V shed 5 bases, J shed 2 bases, and the junction held 5 bases outside the gene matches. This CDR3 is built from 14 residues. CDR1 SGHVS and CDR2 FNYEAQ come from the germline V gene. CDR3 nucleotides: TGTGCCAGCAGCCCCCCGGGACTACAAGAGACCCAGTACTTC. This codes for CASSPPGLQETQYF.

The rearrangement joins TRBV4-3 to TRBJ1-3, with TRBD1 identical over 9 bases. Trimming at V came to 1 base and at J to 8 bases, leaving 3 bases not matched to a gene. The CDR3 is made up of 14 amino acids. Germline lookup yields CDR1 LGHNA and CDR2 YSLEER. CDR3 nucleotide sequence: TGCGCCAGCAGCCAAGGGACAGGGGTAGACACCATATATTTT. Its protein is CASSQGTGVDTIYF.

This clone was detected a few times. The rearrangement joins TRBV7-2 to TRBJ1-2; D is unresolved. V shed 2 bases and J shed 8 bases, with 18 bases lying between them. Germline CDR1 SGHTA, CDR2 FQGNSA. There are 15 residues in the CDR3. The CDR3 coding sequence is TGTGCCAGCAGCTTACTGTATCAGGCCTGGGAAGGCTACACCTTC. This codes for CASSLLYQAWEGYTF.

This chain links TRBV20-1 with TRBJ1-3; D ambiguous. There are 11 residues in the CDR3. Germline V gives CDR1 DFQATT, CDR2 SNEGSKA (reference sequence). As DNA, the CDR3 is TGCAGCGGGAGCTCTGGAAACACCATATATTTT. This translates into CSGSSGNTIYF.

This clone was recorded only once. J is TRBJ2-1 and V is TRBV28, with 9 nucleotides matching TRBD1. This CDR3 comprises 13 residues. CDR1 is MDHEN, CDR2 SYDVKM, per germline. V lost 10 bases to trimming and J lost 7 bases; unmatched junction nucleotides: 8. The CDR3 DNA reads TGTGCCACTCCGGGACAGGGTGTAAATGAGCAGTTCTTC. It translates to CATPGQGVNEQFF. The variable domain in full, with the rest retrieved from reference TRBV28 and TRBJ2-1, is DVKVTQSSRYLVKRTGEKVFLECVQDMDHENMFWYRQDPGLGLRLIYFSYDVKMKEKGDIPEGYSVSREKKERFSLILESASTNQTSMYLCATPGQGVNEQFFGPGTRLTVL.

The rearrangement links TRBV11-2 to TRBJ2-2; 8 bases are shared with TRBD2. Germline-derived CDR1 and CDR2 are SGHAT and FQNNGV. This CDR3 contains 17 residues. Germline trimming cut 2 bases from V and 1 base from J; bases unmatched to any gene: 6. In nucleotides, the CDR3 is TGTGCCAGCAGCTTACTAGCGGGTTCCATGAACACCGGGGAGCTGTTTTTT. This codes for CASSLLAGSMNTGELFF.

The gene calls are TRBV7-7 and TRBJ2-3, with D possibly TRBD1 on 5 matching bases. CDR3 size: 13 residues. Germline CDR1 reads SSHAT; CDR2 reads FNYEAQ (reference sequence). The V gene lost 5 bases and the J gene lost 4 bases, with 10 bases spanning the gap. The CDR3 region has the DNA TGTGCCAGCAGCGAGACAGATTCAGATACGCAGTATTTT. The encoded protein is CASSETDSDTQYF.

This chain joins TRBV24-1 and TRBJ2-3; D not resolved. The length of the CDR3 is 16 residues. V was shortened by 1 base and J by 0 bases, with 10 bases between the two germline ends. The germline CDR1 and CDR2 sequences are KGHDR and SFDVKD. For the CDR3, the DNA is TGTGCCACCAGTGATTTAAACTCTGCTAGCACAGATACGCAGTATTTT. Translated, it gives CATSDLNSASTDTQYF.

The V and J genes are TRBV2 and TRBJ2-1; 9 positions match TRBD2. This CDR3 has 17 residues. Germline V gives CDR1 SNHLY, CDR2 FYNNEI. With 3 bases clipped from V and 5 bases from J, the junction kept 11 bases outside the gene matches. The CDR3 loop is CASSEFYGTSPDNEQFF. CDR3 sequence (DNA): TGTGCCAGCAGTGAGTTCTATGGGACTAGCCCAGACAATGAGCAGTTCTTC.

This CDR3 is CATSALEGQPQHF. Written as DNA, the CDR3 is TGTGCCACCAGTGCTTTAGAGGGGCAGCCCCAGCATTTT. V is TRBV24-1 and J is TRBJ1-5; maybe TRBD1 (5 bases). Trimming pared 5 bases from V and 7 bases from J, leaving 11 bases between. CDR1 KGHDR and CDR2 SFDVKD come from the germline V gene. CDR3 length equals 13 residues.

This clone was counted between two and nine times. The V gene is TRBV6-5, the J gene TRBJ2-7; TRBD2 is a possible D gene (6 bases). The CDR3 spans 14 residues. The V gene's germline CDR1 is MNHEY and CDR2 SVGAGI. V lost 6 bases to trimming and J lost 1 base, with 13 bases between them. The CDR3 DNA reads as TGTGCCAGCAGACAAGCGGAGGGATCCTACGAGCAGTACTTC. This codes for CASRQAEGSYEQYF.

The CDR3 sequence is CASSLALGAPPSTDTQYF. In nucleotides, the CDR3 is TGTGCCAGCAGCTTAGCATTAGGGGCTCCCCCTAGCACAGATACGCAGTATTTT. This chain uses TRBV7-2 with TRBJ2-3; tentative D call: TRBD1 (5 bases). The CDR3 sequence is 18 residues long. V shed 0 bases and J shed 0 bases, with 16 bases lying between them. Germline V gene lookup returns CDR1 SGHTA and CDR2 FQGNSA.

The V and J genes are TRBV6-5 and TRBJ2-7, with D perhaps TRBD1 (6 bases). The V end lost 6 bases, the J end lost 7 bases, and 13 bases lay between the germline ends. This CDR3 is built from 12 residues. CDR1 MNHEY and CDR2 SVGAGI come from the germline V gene. The CDR3 bases are TGTGCCAGCAGCCGACAGGACCTTGAGCAGTACTTC. Amino acid sequence: CASSRQDLEQYF.

The chain couples TRBV7-8 to TRBJ1-5, with 8 nucleotides matching TRBD1. The CDR3 is made up of 15 amino acids. Looked up from germline, CDR1 is SGHVS and CDR2 is FQNEAQ. Trimming took 2 bases from V and 7 from J; bases not matched to a gene: 7. CDR3 DNA sequence: TGTGCCAGCAGCTTATTGGGACAGGAGCGCCAGCCCCAGCATTTT. It encodes CASSLLGQERQPQHF.

This clone came up once. This chain connects TRBV5-1 to TRBJ2-5, with 12 bases matching TRBD2. Germline-derived CDR1 and CDR2 are SGHRS and YFSETQ. This CDR3 region has 14 residues. V trimming: 4 bases; J trimming: 5 bases; junction bases outside the gene matches: 3. The CDR3 DNA reads TGCGCCAGCAGCCCGGGGACTAGCGGGGAGACCCAGTACTTC. Protein sequence: CASSPGTSGETQYF. The full variable domain, its missing parts supplied by reference TRBV5-1 and TRBJ2-5, is KAGVTQTPRYLIKTRGQQVTLSCSPISGHRSVSWYQQTPGQGLQFLFEYFSETQRNKGNFPGRFSGRQFSNSRSEMNVSTLELGDSALYLCASSPGTSGETQYFGPGTRLLVL.

The CDR3, as DNA: TGTGCCAGCAGCTCGGGGGCAGGGAACACCGGGGAGCTGTTTTTT. The encoded protein is CASSSGAGNTGELFF. The gene calls are TRBV7-3 and TRBJ2-2, with D possibly being TRBD1 or TRBD2 (6 bases each). Germline CDR1 SGHTA, CDR2 FQGTGA. Trimming cost V 4 bases and J 1 base, with 10 bases left between them. CDR3 size: 15 residues. Combining the CDR3 with reference TRBV7-3 and TRBJ2-2 gives the whole variable domain GAGVSQTPSNKVTEKGKYVELRCDPISGHTALYWYRQSLGQGPEFLIYFQGTGAADDSGLPNDRFFAVRPEGSVSTLKIQRTERGDSAVYLCASSSGAGNTGELFFGEGSRLTVL.

This clone was observed a handful of times. J is TRBJ2-1 and V is TRBV7-6, with 9 bases identical to TRBD2. V gave up 5 bases and J gave up 1 base; unmatched junction bases: 3. The CDR3 has 15 residues. Germline V gene lookup returns CDR1 SGHVS and CDR2 FNYEAQ. The CDR3 sequence: CASSLSGGSYNEQFF. The DNA for the CDR3 is TGTGCCAGCAGCCTTAGCGGGGGATCCTACAATGAGCAGTTCTTC.